This note documents a single T cell receptor (beta chain) sequence. Its antigen is unknown. The sample holds no much larger clone one base away, and base qualities are not on file. Sequences LGHNA (CDR1) and YNFKEQ (CDR2) are obtained from the germline V gene. Counted from cysteine to phenylalanine, this CDR3 has 16 amino acids. CDR3 DNA is the only sequence kept; it has 48 bases, read in frame from the first base. The germline ends are 15 bases apart after V is trimmed by 0 bases and J by 5 bases. Preparation of the library involved the immunoSEQ multiplex PCR assay. A mixture of 60 forward primers for TCR Vbeta segments and 13 reverse primers for TCR Jbeta segments was used in the multiplex PCR. Amplification of the CDR3 region of rearranged TCR beta genes was performed with a multiplex PCR assay on genomic DNA. Amplified TCR beta libraries were sequenced as 87-base-pair reads on the Illumina HiSeq System. The study's own analysis went as follows. A later analysis tallied tens of millions of unique TCR beta chains across the 550 to 850 repertoires, and some 10 million of those chains were shared by two or more donors. Raw reads were error-corrected and collapsed into unique sequences by a nearest-neighbor algorithm in which closely related sequences were merged to remove PCR and sequencing errors. To assign V, D and J gene segments, CDR3 sequences were aligned to IMGT reference sequences. Each retained sequence needed at least a six-nucleotide match to both a V gene segment and a J gene segment. A rearrangement counted as productive if the CDR3 had no stop codons and remained in frame with V and J, and every other rearrangement counted as non-productive. CDR3 was defined according to IMGT convention as the region running from the second conserved V-encoded cysteine to the conserved J-encoded phenylalanine. The earlier analysis of about 640 of the donors excluded any sequence lacking an unambiguous match to a single V gene segment. An earlier analysis of 587 of the donors classified V segments as functional when productive rearrangements were above 56.7% and as segregating when the standard deviation between donors was above 5%. A statistical classification framework was developed to diagnose cytomegalovirus status using the catalog of TCR beta chain sequences. In a later analysis, V and J genes were assigned by comparing TCR nucleotide sequences against IMGT/GENE-DB human TR gene sequences. The TCRdist pipeline was used in a later analysis to assign CDR3 sequences and most-parsimonious VDJ recombination scenarios. In a later analysis, every TCR beta chain was defined by the combination of its CDR3 amino acid sequence and its V-gene family, and reads without a unique V-gene family were dropped. In a later analysis, approximately 640 highly shared, low-generation-probability nucleotide sequences were removed to address suspected cross-contamination and a sequencing artifact. For each public chain, a later analysis derived a clonal expansion index from normalized ranks of inferred template counts within each repertoire. Generation probabilities in a later analysis came from a VDJ recombination model fitted to out-of-frame rearrangements, and those results were checked against IGoR. In a later analysis, TCR-TCR, TCR-HLA and TCR-CMV co-occurrence was scored with hypergeometric tests, and a repertoire-size bias correction was applied to TCR pairs. A later analysis estimated false discovery rates by permuting HLA or CMV assignments 20 times. A later analysis grouped co-occurring TCRs with DBSCAN, adding TCRdist sequence similarity when clustering within HLA-allele-positive subsets. Repertoires with fewer than 30,000 or more than 120,000 public chains were left out of co-occurrence clustering, as were five repertoires with anomalous nucleotide sharing. TCRdb carries this immuneACCESS record with in-frame sequences only. Its versions omit some clonotypes, under half of them owing to an unresolved V gene in the studies checked, with the rest unexplained. V and J calls and clone size are as listed in that table; D and trimming were resolved from the DNA. This sample is represented by about 89,000 clones; 74% of them were singletons. The top ten clones comprise 1.5% to 2% of the sample.

The data originate from a study of cytomegalovirus exposure and HLA in healthy donors (dated by TCRdb to the late 2010s). Notes on the research overall: An earlier analysis of 587 of the donors reported about 290 Gb of sequence data and some 120 million unique TCR beta sequences from about 180 million T cells. An early release that covered fewer than 750 HLA-typed donors contained around 300 gigabases of sequencing data and 75 million to 100 million unique TCR sequences. Of the roughly 410 genotyped donors, 75% to 85% were placed in the genetic ancestry cluster associated with self-reported Caucasian donors. The aim of the study was to test whether cataloging public T cell receptors could identify signatures of past pathogen exposure. The study used immunosequencing to profile the T cell repertoires of 666 subjects and linked those repertoires to cytomegalovirus serostatus. Along with the roughly 710-subject first cohort, a separate validation cohort of 120 different subjects was used. The study combined high-throughput TCR immunosequencing, statistical association of individual TCRs with disease status, and machine learning to predict cytomegalovirus infection status. A later analysis re-examined previously published TCR beta repertoires from over 500 donors and added high-resolution HLA genotyping to investigate patterns of TCR occurrence. Rather than drawing on any new phenotypic data, the later analysis identified candidate immune exposures from TCR beta sequences and the way those sequences occurred across donors. An earlier analysis of around 580 of the donors used high-throughput TCR beta sequencing to judge whether each TCR beta V gene segment behaved as functional or pseudogenic. Donor age, sex, ethnicity and CMV serostatus were compiled alongside the repertoire data. A later genetic analysis used genome-wide SNP genotypes for about 65% of the roughly 700 donors, treating that subset as a discovery cohort. All discovery cohort repertoires had been generated using a single sequencing platform. HLA typing included class I and class II loci at four-digit resolution. The number of donors typed differed by locus, with roughly 629-640 for A, B, C, DRB1 and DQB1, around 500 for DQA1, 600 to 610 for DPA1, and under 490 for DPB1. Four or five DR-DQ haplotypes were treated as single units for association and clustering because of strong linkage in the cohort. Among roughly 370 genotyped donors of the cohort, an average of approximately 230,000 unique TCR beta nucleotide sequences were sequenced per donor, about a sixth of them non-productive. The study at large found these results: In the study, around 150 TCR beta chains were listed as associated with cytomegalovirus. The authors suggested that the approach could potentially be generalized to other disease states and immunological phenotypes. A few of the identified cytomegalovirus-associated TCR beta chains were confirmed in vitro to be specific for cytomegalovirus antigens. Because HLA typing was unavailable for some donors at each locus, only the typed subset was used in association tests. In a later analysis, most CMV-associated TCR beta chains were found to appear HLA-restricted, with HLA associations seemingly driven largely by CMV exposure. Correlated functional status among segregating V segments might be attributable to linkage disequilibrium, but an unknown experimental factor could not be ruled out. A further reported finding was that TCR beta sequences accurately predicted the HLA-A and HLA-B alleles for most subjects in the first cohort. Across donors, most TCR sequences were observed very rarely, whereas some public TCRs were present in many individuals. A cluster of highly shared sequence variants was judged likely to represent a technical artifact of the sequencing pipeline. In an earlier analysis of roughly 560 of the donors, most TCR beta V segments were observed in productive rearrangements about 87% or about 30% of the time, broadly matching IMGT annotations. According to a later analysis, parvovirus B19, influenza, CMV and Epstein-Barr virus appeared linked to several top co-occurrence clusters. The classifier was reported to diagnose cytomegalovirus status with high specificity and sensitivity in both the original and validation cohorts. In this cohort, only TCR beta chains were sequenced, and detectable features were limited by the absence of alpha or paired-chain data. According to a later analysis, TCR association rates differed among HLA loci, with DRB1 alleles showing the most associated TCRs and HLA-C alleles showing the fewest. A later genetic analysis associated a missense DCLRE1C variant with V-gene and J-gene trimming of TCR beta chains, and an independent cohort replicated the association. The earlier analysis of approximately 590 of the donors excluded roughly 16 rarely observed V segments, including chromosome 9 orphons, because counts were too low. Immune exposure information for the cohort was limited to CMV serostatus. Compared with equally common non-associated chains, HLA-associated TCR beta chains in a later analysis were more clonally expanded and had lower generation probabilities. When HLA alleles, especially DR and DQ, strongly co-occurred, TCR associations were difficult to assign to individual alleles. A later genetic analysis reported fewer N-insertions in productive TCRs among donors in an Asian-associated ancestry cluster than the approximately 670-donor mean. Because the 87-base-pair reads could not distinguish some IMGT-functional V segments, including TRBV6-2 and TRBV6-3, those segments were excluded. Presence/absence analyses assumed roughly uniform sequencing depth across donors, an assumption that may not hold. A later analysis associated 15,000 or so TCR beta sequences with specific HLA alleles at a false discovery rate of 0.05.

The cohort consisted of 670 or so healthy bone marrow donors. At the time of sampling, all cohort members were nominally healthy, though unrecorded immune exposures were likely present. The donor tested CMV seronegative and was one of the 352 seronegative cohort members. Every donor gave a peripheral blood sample, and the peripheral blood mononuclear cells from that sample were used for TCR beta sequencing. The Qiagen DNeasy Blood Extraction Kit was used to extract genomic DNA from the blood cell samples. The chain couples TRBV4-2 to TRBJ2-3; too little of a D gene remains to name it. The sequenced sample consisted of PBMCs. This receptor was obtained from a male donor in good health and CMV-seronegative. CDR3 reads: CASSQEVRYLQDTQYF. The sequenced DNA is TGTGCCAGCAGCCAAGAGGTTCGGTATCTGCAAGATACGCAGTATTTT.